This T cell receptor beta chain originates from a study of lymphopenia after photon versus proton radiotherapy. Study-wide points: Relative stability marked proton patients; photon patients lost diversity and naive cells. Survival link was tested only in deceased patients; proton benefit remains a possibility. Post-nadir TCR diversity decline inversely tracked overall survival among those who died. Post-nadir diversity loss with photons came from oligoclonal expansion, particularly CD8+ Temra cells.

Germline-derived CDR1 and CDR2 are SGHAT and FQNNGV. The CDR3 totals 13 residues. Trimming took off 4 bases at V and 3 bases at J, with 7 bases between the two ends. Clones were sequenced by immunoSEQ multiplex PCR, and TCRdb holds only the in-frame ones, with some missing. The sample consists of about 40,000 clones, about 86% of them appearing once. Remarks on this clone: What it binds is not known.

The source of this sequence is a woman aged 65 to 85 with pancreatic cancer. Some clones in this sample may be carry-over from other donors' samples. The sequencing here drew on peripheral blood, taken from a patient treated with proton-based radiotherapy. This chain uses TRBV11-2 with TRBJ1-5; the D is unclear. CDR3 loop: CASSSEANQPQHF. Here the CDR3 DNA reads TGTGCCAGCAGCTCAGAAGCCAATCAGCCCCAGCATTTT.